These T cell receptor beta chains were read from a single sample in a study of blood T cells in healthy people across ages. TCRdb re-called the 5' RACE reads with MiXCR, one entry per CDR3 protein. The sample holds around 990,000 distinct CDR3 sequences; 20% to 25% are singletons and the top ten take about 0.72%. The same sample was also studied in work on T cells of mothers and their children.

The source material was blood. All receptors come from a girl aged 2-15 years in good health. Each CDR3 is given with its conserved first and last residue. The D gene is left open where the match is weak. A clone size is listed for some rows: how often the clone was seen (once, few, many), or a class if it is expanded.

DNA: TGCAGCGTTGAAGATGAGTCTAGTTACGAGCAGTACTTC
CDR3: CSVEDESSYEQYF
size: few
D: NA
V: TRBV29-1
J: TRBJ2-7

DNA: TGCGCCACCCAGTCGGGGGAAGCTGAGAACACTGAAGCTTTCTTT
CDR3: CATQSGEAENTEAFF
size: few
D: NA
V: TRBV10-2
J: TRBJ1-1

DNA: TGTGCCAGCAGCGAGGAGGGGGTTCCGGACTACGAGCAGTACTTC
CDR3: CASSEEGVPDYEQYF
size: NA
D: NA
V: TRBV9
J: TRBJ2-7

DNA: TGTGCCAGCACGGAGGGGGGTGATTCATACGAGCAGTACTTC
CDR3: CASTEGGDSYEQYF
size: NA
D: NA
V: TRBV6-5
J: TRBJ2-7

DNA: TGTACCAGCAGCTTAGCTGCAGGCATAGCGAATGAGCAGTTCTTC
CDR3: CTSSLAAGIANEQFF
size: NA
D: NA
V: TRBV11-1
J: TRBJ2-1

DNA: TGTGCCAGCAGCTTGCTGGACAGGGCCTTCCAAGAGACCCAGTACTTC
CDR3: CASSLLDRAFQETQYF
size: few
D: TRBD1
V: TRBV7-9
J: TRBJ2-5

DNA: TGCAGTGCTAGAGATAGAGACGGGGGCACCTACGAGCAGTACTTC
CDR3: CSARDRDGGTYEQYF
size: NA
D: NA
V: TRBV20-1
J: TRBJ2-7

DNA: TGTGCCAGCACCAGGGACAGGGGGCACGAGCAGTACTTC
CDR3: CASTRDRGHEQYF
size: few
D: TRBD1
V: TRBV7-9
J: TRBJ2-7

DNA: TGTGCCAGCAGCTCCCGGACCGGTGGCTACACCTTC
CDR3: CASSSRTGGYTF
size: NA
D: NA
V: TRBV3-1
J: TRBJ1-2

DNA: TGTGCCAGCAGTCTCCAGGGGACCGCTAACTATGGCTACACCTTC
CDR3: CASSLQGTANYGYTF
size: NA
D: NA
V: TRBV6-6
J: TRBJ1-2

DNA: TGTGCCAGCAGGTACTCGACAGGGGGTGGAAACACCATATATTTT
CDR3: CASRYSTGGGNTIYF
size: NA
D: TRBD1
V: TRBV6-5
J: TRBJ1-3

DNA: TGTGCCAGCAGCGTAGGTTCGGGGGGGCTCCATCCCTACGAGCAGTACTTC
CDR3: CASSVGSGGLHPYEQYF
size: NA
D: TRBD2
V: TRBV9
J: TRBJ2-7

DNA: TGCGCCAGCAGCCGTTTGCCGGGACAGGGGGATGAAAAACTGTTTTTT
CDR3: CASSRLPGQGDEKLFF
size: NA
D: TRBD1
V: TRBV4-1
J: TRBJ1-4

DNA: TGTGCCAGCAGCGTAGCTTCCTCGCCCTATTATGGCTACACCTTC
CDR3: CASSVASSPYYGYTF
size: NA
D: NA
V: TRBV9
J: TRBJ1-2

DNA: TGTGCCACCAGTGACTATGCAAAATTCCGGACAGGCAATCAGCCCCAGCATTTT
CDR3: CATSDYAKFRTGNQPQHF
size: NA
D: NA
V: TRBV24-1
J: TRBJ1-5

DNA: TGTGCCACCAGTGAAAGCGGGAGTTCCTACAATGAGCAGTTCTTC
CDR3: CATSESGSSYNEQFF
size: NA
D: TRBD2
V: TRBV24-1
J: TRBJ2-1

DNA: TGTGCCAGCAGCCTAGGACAGGGGGCGACTACGCAGTATTTT
CDR3: CASSLGQGATTQYF
size: NA
D: TRBD1
V: TRBV7-9
J: TRBJ2-3

DNA: TGCAGCGTTGTGGACTACCCATACAATGAGCAGTTCTTC
CDR3: CSVVDYPYNEQFF
size: NA
D: NA
V: TRBV29-1
J: TRBJ2-1

DNA: TGCAGTGCTACCCCAAGCGGGGGGGCCCCAGATACGCAGTATTTT
CDR3: CSATPSGGAPDTQYF
size: NA
D: TRBD2
V: TRBV20-1
J: TRBJ2-3

DNA: TGCGCCAATTCGCCTAGCGTTCGACCGGGCCAAGAGACCCAGTACTTC
CDR3: CANSPSVRPGQETQYF
size: few
D: NA
V: TRBV12-3/TRBV12-4
J: TRBJ2-5

DNA: TGTGCCAGCAGTTACTCCGTTTCCCTCGGGGTAGAAAAACTGTTTTTT
CDR3: CASSYSVSLGVEKLFF
size: NA
D: NA
V: TRBV6-5
J: TRBJ1-4

DNA: TGTGCCACCAGCAGAGATCCTACCGGGGAAGAGACCCAGTACTTC
CDR3: CATSRDPTGEETQYF
size: NA
D: NA
V: TRBV15
J: TRBJ2-5

DNA: TGTGCCAGCAGACTAACGTATGAGCAGTTCTTC
CDR3: CASRLTYEQFF
size: NA
D: NA
V: TRBV12-3/TRBV12-4
J: TRBJ2-1

DNA: TGTGCCAGCATAGCGTACGCCGGGACTAGTCAGTACAATGAGCAGTTCTTC
CDR3: CASIAYAGTSQYNEQFF
size: few
D: TRBD2
V: TRBV6-1
J: TRBJ2-1

DNA: TGCAGCGCCGACACTGAAGCTTTCTTT
CDR3: CSADTEAFF
size: NA
D: NA
V: TRBV29-1
J: TRBJ1-1

DNA: TGCAGCGTTGATCAGGCGGGGGCTGGAAACACCATATATTTT
CDR3: CSVDQAGAGNTIYF
size: few
D: NA
V: TRBV29-1
J: TRBJ1-3

DNA: TGTGCCAGCAGTTCTGGACCAAGCTACGAGCAGTACTTC
CDR3: CASSSGPSYEQYF
size: many
D: NA
V: TRBV27
J: TRBJ2-7

DNA: TGCAGCGTTGAAGATGTCCCGGGGGAAAAAACGGATGAGCAGTTCTTC
CDR3: CSVEDVPGEKTDEQFF
size: few
D: NA
V: TRBV29-1
J: TRBJ2-1

DNA: TGTGCCAGCAGTGCACGAACAGCCGGGGCAGAGACCCAGTACTTC
CDR3: CASSARTAGAETQYF
size: few
D: NA
V: TRBV25-1
J: TRBJ2-5

DNA: TGCAGTGCTGGGGACCGGAACACTGAAGCTTTCTTT
CDR3: CSAGDRNTEAFF
size: NA
D: NA
V: TRBV20-1
J: TRBJ1-1

DNA: TGTGCCAGCAGCTCGAGGACAGGGGTCCTGGAGACCCAGTACTTC
CDR3: CASSSRTGVLETQYF
size: few
D: TRBD1
V: TRBV7-9
J: TRBJ2-5

DNA: TGTGCCAGCAGCTTAGATGCCAGCGGGCCTTACAATGAGCAGTTCTTC
CDR3: CASSLDASGPYNEQFF
size: few
D: NA
V: TRBV11-2
J: TRBJ2-1

DNA: TGTGCCAGCAGCCATAGTAGCGGGCAAGAGACCCAGTACTTC
CDR3: CASSHSSGQETQYF
size: few
D: TRBD2
V: TRBV14
J: TRBJ2-5

DNA: TGTGCCAGCAGTCCAGAGGGTGAAAAACTGTTTTTT
CDR3: CASSPEGEKLFF
size: few
D: NA
V: TRBV12-3/TRBV12-4
J: TRBJ1-4

DNA: TGCAGTGCTAGGGGGTTATCCGGGAGAGCAAACATTCAGTACTTC
CDR3: CSARGLSGRANIQYF
size: NA
D: NA
V: TRBV20-1
J: TRBJ2-4

DNA: TGTGCCAGCAGTGAGACAGCGGGAGTGGGGAAGACCCAGTACTTC
CDR3: CASSETAGVGKTQYF
size: NA
D: TRBD2
V: TRBV25-1
J: TRBJ2-5

DNA: TGTGCCAGCAGTGTCGAGCAGGGGACTGAAGCTTTCTTT
CDR3: CASSVEQGTEAFF
size: NA
D: NA
V: TRBV6-4
J: TRBJ1-1

DNA: TGTGCCAGCAGTGGTCCATACACTGAAGCTTTCTTT
CDR3: CASSGPYTEAFF
size: NA
D: NA
V: TRBV7-9
J: TRBJ1-1

DNA: TGCAGCGTTGAGCGGCCCCTCCAAGAGACCCAGTACTTC
CDR3: CSVERPLQETQYF
size: NA
D: NA
V: TRBV29-1
J: TRBJ2-5

DNA: TGTGCCAGCAGCCCAGTATACGGGGGGAGCTCCTACGAGCAGTACTTC
CDR3: CASSPVYGGSSYEQYF
size: NA
D: TRBD2
V: TRBV7-9
J: TRBJ2-7

DNA: TGCGCCAGCAGCCAGGGGATAGACAGGGTCGGACAGCCCCAGCATTTT
CDR3: CASSQGIDRVGQPQHF
size: NA
D: TRBD1
V: TRBV4-3
J: TRBJ1-5

DNA: TGTGCCAGCAGTTTTATCCCCAGCACAGATACGCAGTATTTT
CDR3: CASSFIPSTDTQYF
size: many
D: NA
V: TRBV12-3/TRBV12-4
J: TRBJ2-3

DNA: TGCGCCAGCAGCCAAGGTGGGGGGAACACCGGGGAGCTGTTTTTT
CDR3: CASSQGGGNTGELFF
size: NA
D: NA
V: TRBV4-3
J: TRBJ2-2

DNA: TGCGCCAGCAGCCCGGCGGCCGGGGACTCTGGAAACACCATATATTTT
CDR3: CASSPAAGDSGNTIYF
size: few
D: NA
V: TRBV4-3
J: TRBJ1-3

DNA: TGTGCCAGCAGCCTCAGAGGGCTAGCGGGAGGTTCGGACAATGAGCAGTTCTTC
CDR3: CASSLRGLAGGSDNEQFF
size: NA
D: TRBD2
V: TRBV9
J: TRBJ2-1

DNA: TGCAGCGTTGAAGATCGTAGGGACAGGGGGCATCATGTTGAGACCCAGTACTTC
CDR3: CSVEDRRDRGHHVETQYF
size: few
D: TRBD1
V: TRBV29-1
J: TRBJ2-5

DNA: TGTGCCAGCAGCCGGGGAGACGGAGTAGGGACCGGGGAGCTGTTTTTT
CDR3: CASSRGDGVGTGELFF
size: few
D: NA
V: TRBV11-2
J: TRBJ2-2

DNA: TGCGCCAGCAGCCCAGTGTCCTTACGCACAGATACGCAGTATTTT
CDR3: CASSPVSLRTDTQYF
size: few
D: NA
V: TRBV4-1
J: TRBJ2-3

DNA: TGTGCCAGCAGTCTGCGACAGGACCAAGAGACCCAGTACTTC
CDR3: CASSLRQDQETQYF
size: NA
D: NA
V: TRBV28
J: TRBJ2-5

DNA: TGCGCCAGCAGCCGAGCAGTCATCGGGGCCAACGTCCTGACTTTC
CDR3: CASSRAVIGANVLTF
size: NA
D: NA
V: TRBV4-3
J: TRBJ2-6

DNA: TGTGCCAGCAGTTTCACCTGGGGGAGGGGGAACACTGAAGCTTTCTTT
CDR3: CASSFTWGRGNTEAFF
size: NA
D: NA
V: TRBV27
J: TRBJ1-1